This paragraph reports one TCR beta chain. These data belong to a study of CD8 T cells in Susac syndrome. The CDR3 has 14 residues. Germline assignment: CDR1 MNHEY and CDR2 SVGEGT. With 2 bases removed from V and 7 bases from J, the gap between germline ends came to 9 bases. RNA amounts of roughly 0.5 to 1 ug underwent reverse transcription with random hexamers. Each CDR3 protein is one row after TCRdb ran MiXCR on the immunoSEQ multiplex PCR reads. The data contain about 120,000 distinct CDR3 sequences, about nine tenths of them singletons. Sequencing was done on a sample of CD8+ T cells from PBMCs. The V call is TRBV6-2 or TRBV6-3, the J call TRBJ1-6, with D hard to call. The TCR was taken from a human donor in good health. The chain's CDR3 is CASSYGPENSPLHF. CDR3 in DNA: TGTGCCAGCAGTTACGGACCAGAGAATTCACCCCTCCACTTT.